This TCR beta chain was profiled in a study of shared clonotypes between healthy human individuals. The method was immunoSEQ multiplex PCR; TCRdb's version includes in-frame clones alone and lacks a portion of them. The sample has some 1.5 million clones; 95% to 97% are singletons. Among the donors, all were Caucasian adults who lived in Nashville, Tennessee. The CDR3 consists of 15 residues. Per the germline V gene, CDR1 is SGHNT and CDR2 is YENEEA. V was clipped by 5 bases and J by 6 bases; unmatched bases: 12. Sequencing used naive CD4+ T cells sorted from blood. Noted subset: CD45RA+ positively selected. The genes are TRBV11-3 and TRBJ2-5; 7 bases map to TRBD2. This TCR was recovered from a man between 25 and 39 years old in good health. The CDR3 nucleotides are TGTGCCAGCAGCAGGGGCGGGAGAGACGGGAAGACCCAGTACTTC. Protein sequence: CASSRGGRDGKTQYF.